This entry describes one T cell receptor (beta chain). Original analysis: Amplification from reference gene primers served as the basis for estimated nucleated cell counts. The protocol was immunoSEQ multiplex PCR, while the TCRdb copy is restricted to in-frame clones and leaves out a portion. The DNA gave D and trimming, while V, J and clone size come from that table. Of about 280,000 clones listed, 88% are singletons. The data are from a study of blood T cell repertoires in COVID-19. In germline, CDR1 is SGHDT, CDR2 YYEEEE. After removal of 0 bases from V and 4 bases from J, the junction contained 7 bases not matched to a gene. The CDR3 extends over 15 amino acids.

This chain joins TRBV5-6 and TRBJ2-7; the match to TRBD1 covers 7 bases. The TCR comes from a man younger than 30 with active or convalescent COVID-19. Sequencing was carried out using peripheral blood. The CDR3 DNA reads as TGTGCCAGCAGCTTGGCCGTAGAGGGGGCATACGAGCAGTACTTC. Protein sequence: CASSLAVEGAYEQYF.